Below, 21 T cell receptor beta chains from the same sample are listed, as sequenced in a study of blood T cell repertoires in COVID-19. The protocol was immunoSEQ multiplex PCR, while the TCRdb copy is restricted to in-frame clones and leaves out a portion. The sample lists about 130,000 clones, around 83% occurring once. The sample taken for sequencing was peripheral blood. These TCRs come from a woman of 80 years or more with COVID-19, enrolled during active disease.

J is TRBJ2-5 and V is TRBV24-1; 13 bases match TRBD2. From germline, CDR1 is KGHDR and CDR2 SFDVKD. Germline trimming cut 6 bases from V and 5 bases from J; bases unmatched to any gene: 5. The CDR3 runs 15 residues. The CDR3 bases are TGTGCCACCAGTAAGACTAGCGGGAGGACGGAGACCCAGTACTTC. As protein: CATSKTSGRTETQYF.

V is TRBV9 and J is TRBJ1-3; no clear D. The CDR3 sequence is 16 residues long. Trimming removed 0 bases at V and 4 bases at J, with 14 bases between. The germline V gene has CDR1 SGDLS and CDR2 YYNGEE. CDR3 loop: CASSVVGGSPGNTIYF. As DNA, the CDR3 is TGTGCCAGCAGCGTAGTAGGAGGGTCGCCCGGAAACACCATATATTTT. Looking up the rest from reference TRBV9 and TRBJ1-3 gives the full variable domain: DSGVTQTPKHLITATGQRVTLRCSPRSGDLSVYWYQQSLDQGLQFLIQYYNGEERAKGNILERFSAQQFPDLHSELNLSSLELGDSALYFCASSVVGGSPGNTIYFGEGSWLTVV.

The chain joins TRBV7-9 to TRBJ1-1, with D maybe TRBD1 (5 bases). V was trimmed by 1 base and J by 5 bases, leaving 8 bases between them. The CDR3 loop spans 13 amino acids. CDR1 SEHNR and CDR2 FQNEAQ come from the germline V gene (reference sequence). Here the CDR3 reads CASSLGRATEAFF. CDR3 DNA: TGTGCCAGCAGCTTAGGCAGGGCGACTGAAGCTTTCTTT.

The chain recombines TRBV28 with TRBJ1-1; 7 bases match TRBD1. Trimming took 6 bases from V and 3 from J; bases not matched to a gene: 4. Germline loops: CDR1 MDHEN, CDR2 SYDVKM. The CDR3 contains 13 residues. CDR3 loop: CASRPTGDTEAFF. In nucleotides, the CDR3 is TGTGCCAGCAGACCTACAGGGGACACTGAAGCTTTCTTT. Combining the CDR3 with reference TRBV28 and TRBJ1-1 gives the whole variable domain DVKVTQSSRYLVKRTGEKVFLECVQDMDHENMFWYRQDPGLGLRLIYFSYDVKMKEKGDIPEGYSVSREKKERFSLILESASTNQTSMYLCASRPTGDTEAFFGQGTRLTVV.

The table lists this clone with a count of one. The chain links TRBV28 to TRBJ1-2, with a weak D call TRBD1 (5 bases). Trimming stripped 10 bases from V and 3 bases from J, with 21 bases between. This CDR3 is 15 amino acids long. Germline CDR1 MDHEN, CDR2 SYDVKM. DNA of the CDR3: TGTGCCATCGGGTTTTGGGGAGGGGACCACTATGGCTACACCTTC. It yields the protein CAIGFWGGDHYGYTF.

This clone has just a few counts. V gene TRBV5-4 combines with J gene TRBJ2-5, with 7 bases that match TRBD2. The V gene end was trimmed by 0 bases and the J gene end by 4 bases; junction bases not matched to a gene: 0. The CDR3 contains 13 residues. Germline CDR1 is SGHNT and CDR2 is YYREEE (reference sequence). The CDR3 DNA reads as TGTGCCAGCAGCTTGGGACTAGCAGAGACCCAGTACTTC. Its translation: CASSLGLAETQYF.

This clone was observed a single time. The rearrangement uses TRBV15 and TRBJ2-7; 10 positions match TRBD1. The trim removed 6 bases at V and 5 bases at J, leaving 13 bases unmatched. The germline V gene has CDR1 LNHNV and CDR2 YYDKDF (reference sequence). This CDR3 is built from 16 residues. As DNA, the CDR3 is TGTGCCACCAGACGAAAAGGAGGGACAGGGGAGGACGAGCAGTACTTC. Residues: CATRRKGGTGEDEQYF.

The V call is TRBV20-1, the J call TRBJ1-1; TRBD1 matches at 7 bases. CDR1 is DFQATT and CDR2 is SNEGSKA in the germline V gene (reference sequence). This CDR3 has 10 residues. V shed 6 bases and J 7 bases; nucleotides not matched to a gene: 2. CDR3 sequence: CSAGQLEAFF. The CDR3, as DNA: TGCAGTGCGGGACAGCTTGAAGCTTTCTTT.

The J gene is TRBJ1-1, the V gene TRBV9; D not certain. Trimming took 0 bases from V and 8 from J, leaving 14 bases between them. CDR3 length: 14 residues. Germline V gene data show CDR1 as SGDLS and CDR2 as YYNGEE. The CDR3 DNA reads as TGTGCCAGCAGCGTAGGACTGGGTTCGACCGAAGCTTTCTTT. As protein: CASSVGLGSTEAFF.

The chain carries TRBV29-1 and TRBJ1-2; D perhaps matches TRBD1 (5 bases). This CDR3 has 12 residues. Germline values: CDR1 SQVTM, CDR2 ANQGSEA. V lost 3 bases to trimming and J lost 5 bases, with 10 bases between them. This chain's CDR3 is CSVETDEYGYTF. Here the CDR3 DNA reads TGCAGCGTTGAGACAGATGAATATGGCTACACCTTC.

The J gene is TRBJ2-5, the V gene TRBV5-4, with unresolved D. Between the trimmed V and J ends, which lost 4 bases and 3 bases, there was a span of 10 bases. The CDR3 has 13 residues. Germline CDR1 and CDR2: SGHNT and YYREEE (reference sequence). This CDR3 reads CASSVGPEETQYF. The CDR3 DNA is TGTGCCAGCAGCGTGGGCCCGGAAGAGACCCAGTACTTC.

V usage is TRBV9 and J usage is TRBJ2-1; 10 bases are a match to TRBD2. The CDR3 contains 17 residues. Germline-derived CDR1 and CDR2 are SGDLS and YYNGEE. The trim removed 1 base at V and 0 bases at J, leaving 4 bases unmatched. Here the CDR3 reads CASSVTAGGSSYNEQFF. CDR3 nucleotide sequence: TGTGCCAGCAGCGTAACAGCGGGAGGGAGCTCCTACAATGAGCAGTTCTTC.

Comments on this clone: This specimen includes other DNA sequences encoding the same CDR3. The chain combines TRBV28 with TRBJ1-1; D is perhaps TRBD1 (6 bases). The CDR3 has 14 amino acids. CDR1 MDHEN and CDR2 SYDVKM come from the germline V gene. The ends were cut back, 3 bases at V and 5 bases at J, with 13 bases in the middle. The DNA of the CDR3 is TGTGCCAGCAGTTTGGGGGGGGGCAGGACTGAAGCTTTCTTT. This encodes CASSLGGGRTEAFF.

The chain combines TRBV29-1 with TRBJ2-7, with 10 nucleotides matching TRBD2. Germline assignment: CDR1 SQVTM and CDR2 ANQGSEA. The V segment lost 8 bases and the J segment 7 bases; nucleotides outside the gene matches: 8. The CDR3 runs to 12 residues. The CDR3 DNA sequence: TGCAGCACGAAGCGGGAGGGGGGTGAGCAGTACTTC. This encodes CSTKREGGEQYF.

The V gene is TRBV5-5, the J gene TRBJ2-2; maybe TRBD1 (6 bases). Germline V gene sequence: CDR1 SGHKS, CDR2 YYEKEE (reference sequence). V was shortened by 0 bases and J by 0 bases, with 6 bases between the two germline ends. The CDR3 is 15 amino acids. The CDR3 is CASSLEGANTGELFF. The CDR3 nucleotides read TGTGCCAGCAGCTTGGAGGGGGCGAACACCGGGGAGCTGTTTTTT.

This sequence joins TRBV28 and TRBJ1-2, with a weak D call TRBD1 (5 bases). The CDR3 totals 16 residues. V lost 6 bases, J lost 6 bases, and 23 bases lay in between. Germline values: CDR1 MDHEN, CDR2 SYDVKM. The CDR3 protein is CASSSRSGGEGNGYTF. The CDR3 bases are TGTGCCAGCAGCTCCCGTAGTGGAGGGGAAGGGAATGGCTACACCTTC.

The rearrangement joins TRBV7-2 to TRBJ1-1, with 11 nucleotides matching TRBD1. Germline V lookup: CDR1 SGHTA, CDR2 FQGNSA. The V and J ends lost 3 bases and 8 bases, in that order; junction bases with no gene match: 2. The CDR3 has 13 amino acids. The CDR3 is CASSLRTGGEAFF. The CDR3 DNA reads TGTGCCAGCAGCTTGAGGACAGGGGGCGAAGCTTTCTTT. The whole variable domain, remainder taken from reference TRBV7-2 and TRBJ1-1, is GAGVSQSPSNKVTEKGKDVELRCDPISGHTALYWYRQSLGQGLEFLIYFQGNSAPDKSGLPSDRFSAERTGGSVSTLTIQRTQQEDSAVYLCASSLRTGGEAFFGQGTRLTVV.

CDR3 nucleotides: TGTGCCAGCAGCTCGCCGTCGACTTCCCAAGGGGGTGAGCAGTTCTTC. Residues: CASSSPSTSQGGEQFF. V usage is TRBV7-8 and J usage is TRBJ2-1; D might be TRBD1 (6 bases). The germline V gene encodes CDR1 SGHVS and CDR2 FQNEAQ. Between the trimmed V and J ends, which lost 4 bases and 9 bases, there was a span of 22 bases. The CDR3 totals 16 residues.

The gene calls are TRBV27 and TRBJ2-2; 10 nucleotides line up with TRBD2. Germline CDR1 MNHEY, CDR2 SMNVEV (reference sequence). This CDR3 is 14 amino acids long. J gave up 9 bases and V 5 bases, and 6 bases lay outside the gene matches. The CDR3, as DNA: TGTGCCAGCAGTCCGGGGACTAGCGCGCGGGAGCTGTTTTTT. Residues: CASSPGTSARELFF.

This chain uses TRBV5-1 with TRBJ2-2; D might be TRBD2 (6 bases). CDR1 and CDR2 from the germline V gene are SGHRS and YFSETQ. CDR3 length: 14 residues. V lost 5 bases to trimming and J lost 0 bases, with 8 bases between them. The CDR3 nucleotides read TGCGCCAGCAGGCGACTAGCGAACACCGGGGAGCTGTTTTTT. It yields the protein CASRRLANTGELFF.

The chain joins TRBV19 to TRBJ2-5; 7 positions match TRBD1. CDR3 length equals 14 residues. The J segment lost 5 bases and the V segment lost 5 bases, leaving 8 bases of the junction unmatched. Germline V gene sequence: CDR1 LNHDA, CDR2 SQIVND (reference sequence). Here the CDR3 DNA reads TGTGCCAGTAGTGCGACAGGGCCAAGGGAGACCCAGTACTTC. It specifies CASSATGPRETQYF.